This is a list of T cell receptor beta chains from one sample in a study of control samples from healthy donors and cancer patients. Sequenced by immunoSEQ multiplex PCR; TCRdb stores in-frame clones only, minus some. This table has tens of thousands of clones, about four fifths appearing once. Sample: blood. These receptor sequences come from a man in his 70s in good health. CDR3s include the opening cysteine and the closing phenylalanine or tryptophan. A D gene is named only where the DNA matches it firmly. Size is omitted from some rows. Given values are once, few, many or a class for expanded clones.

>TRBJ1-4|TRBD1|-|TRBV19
TGTGCCAGTAGGCCCAATGGGGCGACAGGGAGCGAAAAACTGTTTTTT
CASRPNGATGSEKLFF
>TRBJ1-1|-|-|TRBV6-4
TGTGCCAGCAGTGACCTCAAATCAGGCAACCCTGAAGCTTTCTTT
CASSDLKSGNPEAFF
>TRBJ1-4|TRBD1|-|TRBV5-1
TGCGCCAGCAGCTCCTCCGGGACAGGGCTTGAAAAACTGTTTTTT
CASSSSGTGLEKLFF
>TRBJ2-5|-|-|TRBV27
TGTGCCAGCAGTTTACGTAGGGGGCAAGAGACCCAGTACTTC
CASSLRRGQETQYF
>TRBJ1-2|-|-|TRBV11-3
TGTGCCAGCAGCTCACAGGAAGGCTATGGCTACACCTTC
CASSSQEGYGYTF
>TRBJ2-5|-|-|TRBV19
TGTGCCAGTAGTATTGGAGGGGGTACCCAAGAGACCCAGTACTTC
CASSIGGGTQETQYF
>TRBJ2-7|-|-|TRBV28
TGTGCCAGCAACAGTGCAGGCCACGAGCAGTACTTC
CASNSAGHEQYF
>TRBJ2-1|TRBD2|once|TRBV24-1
TGTGCCACCAGGCCTAGCGGGAGAGGCAATGAGCAGTTCTTC
CATRPSGRGNEQFF
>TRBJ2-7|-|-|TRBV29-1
TGCAGCGCCTCGGACTACGGGGAGCAGTACTTC
CSASDYGEQYF
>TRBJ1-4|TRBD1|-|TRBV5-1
TGCGCCAGCAGCCTAGGACAGGGGGCAGGTGAAAAACTGTTTTTT
CASSLGQGAGEKLFF
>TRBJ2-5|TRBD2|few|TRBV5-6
TGTGCCAGCAGCTCTCTAGCGGGAGGTATCCTCGGAGGTGGCCAGTACTTC
CASSSLAGGILGGGQYF
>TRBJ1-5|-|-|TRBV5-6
TGTGCCAGCAGCGTGAATCAGGATCAGCCCCAGCATTTT
CASSVNQDQPQHF
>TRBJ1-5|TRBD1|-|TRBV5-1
TGCGCCAGCTCCCTGGGGACAGGGGAATATAGCAATCAGCCCCAGCATTTT
CASSLGTGEYSNQPQHF
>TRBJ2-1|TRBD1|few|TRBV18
TGTGCCAGCTCATTACAGGGGGAGGATGAGCAGTTCTTC
CASSLQGEDEQFF
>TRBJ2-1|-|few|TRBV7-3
TGTGCCAGCAGCCTGAGCGCATACAATGAGCAGTTCTTC
CASSLSAYNEQFF
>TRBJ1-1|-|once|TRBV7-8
TGTGCCAGCAGCCTAGTAGTCACTGAAGCTTTCTTT
CASSLVVTEAFF
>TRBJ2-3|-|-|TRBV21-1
TGTGCCAGGGGGGGAGGGACCCAGTATTTT
CARGGGTQYF
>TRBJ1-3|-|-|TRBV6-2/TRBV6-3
TGTGCCAGCAGTTACTGGCATTCCGGAAACACCATATATTTT
CASSYWHSGNTIYF
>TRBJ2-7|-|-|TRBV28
TGTGCCAGCACCCCTGCACAAGGGGTCCCTCTCCTCTACGAGCAGTACTTC
CASTPAQGVPLLYEQYF